Below are 8 T cell receptor beta chains sequenced from a single sample in a study of blood T cells in healthy people across ages. It was with a sample-barcoded 5' primer and a J-beta primer mix that a second PCR of about 7 to 12 cycles was run. One entry per CDR3 protein results from TCRdb running MiXCR on the 5' RACE reads. The data show 600,000 to 800,000 distinct CDR3 sequences, around 21% seen once. The sample comprised blood. All receptors come from a man aged 70 or older in good health.

This clonotype turned up a few times. The chain combines TRBV15 with TRBJ2-2; the D is unclear. Trimming took off 0 bases at V and 3 bases at J, with 11 bases between the two ends. Looked up from germline, CDR1 is LNHNV and CDR2 is YYDKDF (reference sequence). The CDR3 runs to 16 residues. The CDR3 nucleotides read TGTGCCACCAGCAGAGATGGTCGCGGATACACCGGGGAGCTGTTTTTT. Translation gives CATSRDGRGYTGELFF. The full variable domain, in which reference TRBV15 and TRBJ2-2 provide the parts outside the CDR3, is DAMVIQNPRYQVTQFGKPVTLSCSQTLNHNVMYWYQQKSSQAPKLLFHYYDKDFNNEADTPDNFQSRRPNTSFCFLDIRSPGLGDTAMYLCATSRDGRGYTGELFFGEGSRLTVL.

The chain is built from TRBV5-5 and TRBJ2-3, with 11 bases lining up with TRBD2. The CDR3 is made up of 16 amino acids. Germline V CDR1 and CDR2: SGHKS, YYEKEE (reference sequence). The junction had 10 bases not matched to a gene; V was cut back by 0 bases and J by 10 bases. CDR3 bases: TGTGCCAGCAGCTTGGAGGTAGCGGGAGGGCCGAGTGCGCAGTATTTT. It translates to CASSLEVAGGPSAQYF.

The gene calls are TRBV25-1 and TRBJ2-7, with a possible D match to TRBD2 (5 bases). V dropped 4 bases and J dropped 6 bases, with 10 bases sitting between them. In germline, CDR1 is MGHDK, CDR2 SYGVNS. This CDR3 is 12 amino acids long. The CDR3 protein is CASSGRRSEQYF. CDR3 coding DNA: TGTGCCAGCAGTGGACGGAGGAGCGAGCAGTACTTC.

This chain connects TRBV30 to TRBJ2-7; 7 positions agree with TRBD1. The V segment lost 0 bases and the J segment 4 bases; nucleotides outside the gene matches: 6. CDR1 is GTSNPN and CDR2 is SVGIG in the germline V gene (reference sequence). The CDR3 loop spans 14 amino acids. CDR3 bases: TGTGCCTGGAGTGTAAGAGGGGGCATGTACGAGCAGTACTTC. Translation gives CAWSVRGGMYEQYF. The full variable domain, its missing parts supplied by reference TRBV30 and TRBJ2-7, is SQTIHQWPATLVQPVGSPLSLECTVEGTSNPNLYWYRQAAGRGLQLLFYSVGIGQISSEVPQNLSASRPQDRQFILSSKKLLLSDSGFYLCAWSVRGGMYEQYFGPGTRLTVT.

Turning to this clonotype: The junction and the germline gene differ at one end; a read error may be behind it. V gene TRBV5-1 combines with J gene TRBJ1-4; the D gene is possibly TRBD1 (5 bases). CDR1 SGHRS and CDR2 YFSETQ come from the germline V gene. CDR3 length equals 12 residues. The CDR3 bases are TGCGCCAGCAGCTCAGGACATGAAAAACAGTTTTTT. Translation: CASSSGHEKQFF.

Many counts were recorded for this clonotype. CDR3 sequence reads: CASSYIYLQPQHF. CDR3 DNA: TGTGCCAGCAGTTACATTTACCTTCAACCCCAGCATTTT. The chain uses TRBV6-2 or TRBV6-3 and TRBJ1-5; D gene ambiguous. Between the trimmed V and J ends, which lost 2 bases and 10 bases, there was a span of 12 bases. Germline-derived CDR1 and CDR2 are MNHEY and SVGEGT. The CDR3 covers 13 residues.

The genes are TRBV15 and TRBJ1-2, with 8 bases identical to TRBD1. The V gene end was trimmed by 6 bases and the J gene end by 3 bases; junction bases not matched to a gene: 6. The CDR3 is 14 amino acids. Germline V lookup: CDR1 LNHNV, CDR2 YYDKDF (reference sequence). The chain's CDR3 is CATRAPGGDYGYTF. Written as DNA, the CDR3 is TGTGCCACCAGAGCCCCAGGGGGCGACTATGGCTACACCTTC. Variable domain in full (rest from reference TRBV15 and TRBJ1-2): DAMVIQNPRYQVTQFGKPVTLSCSQTLNHNVMYWYQQKSSQAPKLLFHYYDKDFNNEADTPDNFQSRRPNTSFCFLDIRSPGLGDTAMYLCATRAPGGDYGYTFGSGTRLTVV.

The J gene is TRBJ1-1, the V gene TRBV12-3 or TRBV12-4; D uncertain. The CDR3 is 15 amino acids. With 7 bases removed from V and 0 bases from J, the gap between germline ends came to 15 bases. CDR3 sequence reads: CASTPGRILNTEAFF. The CDR3 DNA follows: TGTGCCAGCACCCCGGGCCGCATTTTGAACACTGAAGCTTTCTTT.